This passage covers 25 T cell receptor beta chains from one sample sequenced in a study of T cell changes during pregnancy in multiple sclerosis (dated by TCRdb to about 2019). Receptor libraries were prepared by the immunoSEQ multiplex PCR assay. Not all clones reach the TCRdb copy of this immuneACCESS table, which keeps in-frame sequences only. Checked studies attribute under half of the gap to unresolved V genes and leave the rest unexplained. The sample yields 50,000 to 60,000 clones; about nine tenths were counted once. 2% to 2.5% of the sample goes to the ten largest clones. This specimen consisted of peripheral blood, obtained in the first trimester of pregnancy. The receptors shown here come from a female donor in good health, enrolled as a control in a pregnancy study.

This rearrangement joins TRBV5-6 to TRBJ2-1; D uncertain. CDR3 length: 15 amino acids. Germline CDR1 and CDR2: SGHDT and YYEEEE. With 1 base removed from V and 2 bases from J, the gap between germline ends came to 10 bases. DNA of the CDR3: TGTGCCAGCAGCTTGTGGCAAAATGCCTACAATGAGCAGTTCTTC. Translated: CASSLWQNAYNEQFF.

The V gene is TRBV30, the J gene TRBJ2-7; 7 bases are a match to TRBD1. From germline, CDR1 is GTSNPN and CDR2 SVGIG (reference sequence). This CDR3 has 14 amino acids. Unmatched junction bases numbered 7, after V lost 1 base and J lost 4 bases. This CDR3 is CAWSEQGSRYEQYF. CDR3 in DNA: TGTGCCTGGAGTGAACAGGGGTCCCGTTACGAGCAGTACTTC.

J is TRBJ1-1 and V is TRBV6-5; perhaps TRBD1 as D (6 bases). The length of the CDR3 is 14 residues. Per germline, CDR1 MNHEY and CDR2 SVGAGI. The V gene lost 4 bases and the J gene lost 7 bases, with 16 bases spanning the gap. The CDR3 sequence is CASSFKQGLNEAFF. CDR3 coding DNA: TGTGCCAGCAGTTTCAAACAGGGCCTGAATGAAGCTTTCTTT.

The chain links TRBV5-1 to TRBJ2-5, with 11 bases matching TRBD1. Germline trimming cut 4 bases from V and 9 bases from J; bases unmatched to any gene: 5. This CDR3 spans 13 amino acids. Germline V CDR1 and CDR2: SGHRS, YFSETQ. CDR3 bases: TGCGCCAGCAGCACCGGACAGGGGGCGGCCCAGTACTTC. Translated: CASSTGQGAAQYF.

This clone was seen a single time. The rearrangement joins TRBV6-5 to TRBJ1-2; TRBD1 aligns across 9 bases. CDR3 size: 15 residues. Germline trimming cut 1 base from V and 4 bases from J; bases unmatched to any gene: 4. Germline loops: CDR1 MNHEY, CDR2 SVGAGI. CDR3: CASSYLGQGGYGYTF. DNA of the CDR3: TGTGCCAGCAGTTACTTGGGACAGGGAGGCTATGGCTACACCTTC.

DNA of the CDR3: TGCGCCAGCAGCCTAGCCGGGACAGGAAATGAAAAACTGTTTTTT. This codes for CASSLAGTGNEKLFF. The chain has TRBV4-1 and TRBJ1-4; TRBD1 matches at 8 bases. The V gene end was trimmed by 4 bases and the J gene end by 5 bases; junction bases not matched to a gene: 6. The length of the CDR3 is 15 residues. Germline values: CDR1 MGHRA, CDR2 YSYEKL.

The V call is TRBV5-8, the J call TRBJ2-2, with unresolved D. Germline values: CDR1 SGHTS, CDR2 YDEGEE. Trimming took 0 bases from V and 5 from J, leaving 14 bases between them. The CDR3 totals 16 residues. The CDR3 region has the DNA TGTGCCAGCAGCTTGGACCCCGGGTTTCGGACCGGGGAGCTGTTTTTT. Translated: CASSLDPGFRTGELFF. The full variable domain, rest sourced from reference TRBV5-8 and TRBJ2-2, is EAGVTQSPTHLIKTRGQQATLRCSPISGHTSVYWYQQALGLGLQFLLWYDEGEERNRGNFPPRFSGRQFPNYSSELNVNALELEDSALYLCASSLDPGFRTGELFFGEGSRLTVL.

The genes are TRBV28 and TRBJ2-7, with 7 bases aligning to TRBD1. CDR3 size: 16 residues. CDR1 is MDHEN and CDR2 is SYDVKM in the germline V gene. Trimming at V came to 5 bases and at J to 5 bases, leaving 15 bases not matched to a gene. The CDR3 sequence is CASSTMDRLSGDEQYF. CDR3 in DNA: TGTGCCAGCAGTACAATGGACAGGCTGAGTGGCGACGAGCAGTACTTC.

CDR3 amino acids: CASRDRELSTGELFF. CDR3 bases: TGTGCCAGCAGGGACAGGGAATTAAGCACCGGGGAGCTGTTTTTT. This chain connects TRBV2 to TRBJ2-2, with TRBD1 matching 8 bases. Germline CDR1 reads SNHLY; CDR2 reads FYNNEI. V dropped 6 bases and J dropped 4; count of bases not matched to a gene: 7. The length of the CDR3 is 15 residues.

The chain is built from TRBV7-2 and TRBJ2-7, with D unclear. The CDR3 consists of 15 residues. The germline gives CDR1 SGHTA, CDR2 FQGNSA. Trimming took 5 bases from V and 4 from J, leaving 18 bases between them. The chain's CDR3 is CASSPRGMPVYEQYF. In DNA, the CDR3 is TGTGCCAGCAGCCCCCGAGGCATGCCCGTTTACGAGCAGTACTTC.

CDR3 nucleotides: TGTGCCAGCAGCTTGTCGTTAGCGGGATTTCATTTGGGTGCAGATACGCAGTATTTT. Amino acid sequence: CASSLSLAGFHLGADTQYF. The chain links TRBV7-8 to TRBJ2-3, with TRBD2 matching 8 bases. In germline, CDR1 is SGHVS, CDR2 FQNEAQ. The V and J ends lost 3 bases and 4 bases, in that order; junction bases with no gene match: 18. The CDR3 loop spans 19 amino acids.

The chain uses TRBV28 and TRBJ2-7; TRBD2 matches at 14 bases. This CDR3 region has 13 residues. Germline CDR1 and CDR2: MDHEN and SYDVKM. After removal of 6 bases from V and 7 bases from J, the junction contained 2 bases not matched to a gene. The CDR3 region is CASSRLAGGEQYF. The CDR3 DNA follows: TGTGCCAGCAGCCGACTAGCGGGAGGGGAGCAGTACTTC.

This CDR3 reads CASSPLASGTVSSGANVLTF. The CDR3 DNA follows: TGTGCCAGCTCACCACTGGCCTCCGGGACAGTTAGCTCTGGGGCCAACGTCCTGACTTTC. The V call is TRBV18, the J call TRBJ2-6; 7 bases fit TRBD1. CDR3 length: 20 amino acids. The junction had 12 bases not matched to a gene; V was cut back by 1 base and J by 0 bases. The germline V gene has CDR1 KGHSH and CDR2 LQKENI.

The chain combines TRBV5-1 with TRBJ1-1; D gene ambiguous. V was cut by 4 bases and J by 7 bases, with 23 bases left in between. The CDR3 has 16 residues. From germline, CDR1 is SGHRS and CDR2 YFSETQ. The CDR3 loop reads CASSSAGRGPLLEAFF. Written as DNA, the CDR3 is TGCGCCAGCAGCAGCGCCGGGCGGGGTCCTTTACTTGAAGCTTTCTTT.

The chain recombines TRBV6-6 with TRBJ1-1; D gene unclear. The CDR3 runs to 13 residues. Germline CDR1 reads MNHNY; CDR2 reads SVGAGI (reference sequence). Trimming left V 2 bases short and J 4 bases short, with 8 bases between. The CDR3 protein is CASSYDQRTEAFF. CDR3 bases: TGTGCCAGCAGTTACGACCAGCGCACTGAAGCTTTCTTT.

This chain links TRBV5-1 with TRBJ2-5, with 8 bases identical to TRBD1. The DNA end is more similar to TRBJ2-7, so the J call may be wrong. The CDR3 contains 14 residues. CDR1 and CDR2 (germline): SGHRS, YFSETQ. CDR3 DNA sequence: TGCGCCAGCAGCTTGGAGGGGACAGGCTACGAGCAGTACTTC. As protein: CASSLEGTGYEQYF.

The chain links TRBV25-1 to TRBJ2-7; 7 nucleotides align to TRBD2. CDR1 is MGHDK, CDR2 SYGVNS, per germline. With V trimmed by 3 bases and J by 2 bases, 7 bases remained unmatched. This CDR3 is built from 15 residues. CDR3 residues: CASSDASGVAYEQYF. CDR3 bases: TGTGCCAGCAGTGATGCCAGCGGGGTCGCCTACGAGCAGTACTTC.

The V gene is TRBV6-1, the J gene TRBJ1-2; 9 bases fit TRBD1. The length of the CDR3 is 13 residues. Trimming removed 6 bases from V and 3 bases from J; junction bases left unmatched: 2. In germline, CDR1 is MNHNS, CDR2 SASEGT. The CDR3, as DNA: TGTGCCAGCAGCCGGGACAGGGACTATGGCTACACCTTC. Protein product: CASSRDRDYGYTF.

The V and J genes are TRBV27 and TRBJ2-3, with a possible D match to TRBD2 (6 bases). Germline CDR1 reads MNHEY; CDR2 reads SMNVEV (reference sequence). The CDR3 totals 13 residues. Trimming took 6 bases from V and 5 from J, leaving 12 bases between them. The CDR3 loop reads CASRTSWVDTQYF. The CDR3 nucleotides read TGTGCCAGCAGGACTAGTTGGGTAGATACGCAGTATTTT.

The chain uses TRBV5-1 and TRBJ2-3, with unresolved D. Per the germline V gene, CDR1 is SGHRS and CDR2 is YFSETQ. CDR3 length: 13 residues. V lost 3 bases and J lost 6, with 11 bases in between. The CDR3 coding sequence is TGCGCCAGCAGCTCCCCGGGTTTCGATACGCAGTATTTT. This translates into CASSSPGFDTQYF.

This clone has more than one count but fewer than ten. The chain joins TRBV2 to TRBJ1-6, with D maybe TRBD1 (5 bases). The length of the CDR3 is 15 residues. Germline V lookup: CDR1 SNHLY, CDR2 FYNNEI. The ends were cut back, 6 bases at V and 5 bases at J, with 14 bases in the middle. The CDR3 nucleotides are TGTGCCAGCAGACGGGACTTTAGCGATAATTCACCCCTCCACTTT. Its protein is CASRRDFSDNSPLHF.

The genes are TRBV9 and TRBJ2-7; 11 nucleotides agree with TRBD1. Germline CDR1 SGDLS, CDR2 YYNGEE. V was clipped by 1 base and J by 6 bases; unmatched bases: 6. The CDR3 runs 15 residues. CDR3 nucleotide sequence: TGTGCCAGCAGCGTACGGACAGGGGGCTTCCCCGAGCAGTACTTC. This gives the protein CASSVRTGGFPEQYF.

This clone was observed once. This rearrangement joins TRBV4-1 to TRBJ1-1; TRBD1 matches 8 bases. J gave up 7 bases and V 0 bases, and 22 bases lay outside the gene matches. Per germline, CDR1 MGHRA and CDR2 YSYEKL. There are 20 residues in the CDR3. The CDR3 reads CASSQDTRAKDRALIIEAFF. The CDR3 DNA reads TGCGCCAGCAGCCAAGATACACGGGCGAAGGACAGGGCGTTGATCATTGAAGCTTTCTTT.

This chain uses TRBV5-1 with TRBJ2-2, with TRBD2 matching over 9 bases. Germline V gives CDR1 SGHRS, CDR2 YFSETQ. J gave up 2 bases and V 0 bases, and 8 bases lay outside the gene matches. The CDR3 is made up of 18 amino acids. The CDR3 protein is CASSLGASGRSNTGELFF. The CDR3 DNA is TGCGCCAGCAGCTTGGGAGCGAGCGGGAGGAGTAACACCGGGGAGCTGTTTTTT.

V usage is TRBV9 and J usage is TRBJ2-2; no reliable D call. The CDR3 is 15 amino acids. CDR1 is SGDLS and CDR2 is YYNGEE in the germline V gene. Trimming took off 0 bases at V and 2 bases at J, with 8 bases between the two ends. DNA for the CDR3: TGTGCCAGCAGCGTAGCTGTGGCCAACACCGGGGAGCTGTTTTTT. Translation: CASSVAVANTGELFF.